Below are 12 T cell receptor beta chains sequenced from a single sample in a study of identical twins. In TCRdb, the 5' RACE reads were re-called with MiXCR into one record per CDR3 protein. The table records around 530,000 distinct CDR3 sequences, 13% to 15% of them present only once. This sample was shared with a second study, whose subject was yellow fever vaccine responses in identical twins.

The sequenced sample was CD4+ T cells sorted from blood. These receptors were obtained from a woman aged 18-30 years in good health.

In DNA form, the CDR3 reads TGTGCCAGCAGGCCGGGACAGGGATCCAATGAGCAGTTCTTC. Its translation: CASRPGQGSNEQFF. The genes are TRBV6-1 and TRBJ2-1; TRBD1 matches 9 bases. Germline V gene data show CDR1 as MNHNS and CDR2 as SASEGT. The trim removed 6 bases at V and 6 bases at J, leaving 6 bases unmatched. CDR3 length: 14 residues.

This clonotype was seen only a few times. The chain combines TRBV4-1 with TRBJ2-5, with a weak D call TRBD2 (5 bases). Between the trimmed V and J ends, which lost 8 bases and 7 bases, there was a span of 11 bases. The germline gives CDR1 MGHRA, CDR2 YSYEKL. The CDR3 sequence is 11 residues long. CDR3 coding DNA: TGCGCCAGCTCCGGGAAAGCGACCCAGTACTTC. Residues: CASSGKATQYF.

This clonotype was detected only a few times. V usage is TRBV7-2 and J usage is TRBJ2-2; 7 bases fit TRBD1. The CDR3 consists of 17 residues. Germline CDR1 is SGHTA and CDR2 is FQGNSA. The V gene end was trimmed by 0 bases and the J gene end by 6 bases; junction bases not matched to a gene: 10. DNA for the CDR3: TGTGCCAGCAGCTTAGCTACGGGACAGCCCGCCTCCGGGGAGCTGTTTTTT. Translating it yields CASSLATGQPASGELFF.

This sequence joins TRBV10-3 and TRBJ2-1, with 8 positions matching TRBD1. CDR1 and CDR2 from the germline V gene are ENHRY and SYGVKD. The CDR3 runs 14 residues. V lost 5 bases, J lost 3 bases, and 3 bases stayed unmatched. CDR3 nucleotides: TGTGCCATCAGTATGGACAGGGACTACAATGAGCAGTTCTTC. Its protein product is CAISMDRDYNEQFF.

In this sample, this clonotype turned up a few times. V and J are TRBV15 and TRBJ1-5; D may be TRBD1 (6 bases). This CDR3 spans 16 amino acids. V shed 3 bases and J shed 0 bases, with 12 bases lying between them. CDR1 is LNHNV, CDR2 YYDKDF, per germline (reference sequence). For the CDR3, the DNA is TGTGCCACCAGCAGCCCGGACAGTTATAGCAATCAGCCCCAGCATTTT. It yields the protein CATSSPDSYSNQPQHF.

This clonotype was counted only a few times. The chain carries TRBV12-3 or TRBV12-4 and TRBJ2-6, with 9 bases that match TRBD2. CDR3 length: 19 amino acids. After removal of 5 bases from V and 0 bases from J, the junction contained 11 bases not matched to a gene. CDR3 sequence: CASSDPSSGVYSGANVLTF. The CDR3 bases are TGTGCCAGCAGTGACCCTTCTAGCGGGGTTTACTCTGGGGCCAACGTCCTGACTTTC.

This clonotype was picked up a small number of times. This chain joins TRBV7-9 and TRBJ2-7; D is possibly TRBD1 (6 bases). The ends were cut back, 6 bases at V and 3 bases at J, with 12 bases in the middle. This CDR3 has 13 amino acids. Germline CDR1 and CDR2: SEHNR and FQNEAQ (reference sequence). In DNA form, the CDR3 reads TGTGCCAGCAGGCCACAACAGGGCTACGAGCAGTACTTC. Protein product: CASRPQQGYEQYF.

This clonotype was observed a handful of times. The genes are TRBV12-3 or TRBV12-4 and TRBJ2-1, with D possibly matching TRBD2 (6 bases). This CDR3 is built from 13 residues. Trimming left V 3 bases short and J 7 bases short, with 10 bases between. The CDR3 sequence is CASSLRDWNEQFF. The DNA for the CDR3 is TGTGCCAGCAGTTTGCGGGATTGGAATGAGCAGTTCTTC.

This clonotype was seen repeatedly, ten times or more. This chain uses TRBV5-1 with TRBJ2-1; 13 nucleotides align to TRBD2. The CDR3 sequence is 18 residues long. J gave up 8 bases and V 1 base, and 12 bases lay outside the gene matches. Germline V gene data show CDR1 as SGHRS and CDR2 as YFSETQ. The DNA for the CDR3 is TGCGCCAGCAGCTTGATCCGACCGGGACTAGCGGGGTGGGATGAGCAGTTCTTC. Protein sequence: CASSLIRPGLAGWDEQFF.

The CDR3 sequence is CSASLDPTPGDEQYF. The CDR3, as DNA: TGCAGTGCTAGTCTCGACCCAACTCCTGGGGACGAGCAGTACTTC. The chain recombines TRBV20-1 with TRBJ2-7, with D hard to call. In germline, CDR1 is DFQATT, CDR2 SNEGSKA (reference sequence). V lost 3 bases, J lost 5 bases, and 20 bases lay in between. This CDR3 has 15 residues.

The chain couples TRBV5-1 to TRBJ2-7; 8 bases agree with TRBD1. Germline assignment: CDR1 SGHRS and CDR2 YFSETQ. Losses at the gene ends were 4 bases for V and 2 bases for J; bases not matched to a gene: 5. The CDR3 runs 14 residues. The CDR3 reads CASSDDRGPYEQYF. Here the CDR3 DNA reads TGCGCCAGCAGCGACGACAGGGGTCCCTACGAGCAGTACTTC.

The chain links TRBV15 to TRBJ2-5; weak D call: TRBD1 (6 bases). The V and J ends lost 0 bases and 1 base respectively, with 12 bases between them. Germline values: CDR1 LNHNV, CDR2 YYDKDF (reference sequence). The CDR3 runs 16 residues. CDR3: CATSREGQTSQETQYF. The CDR3 DNA follows: TGTGCCACCAGCAGAGAAGGACAGACAAGCCAAGAGACCCAGTACTTC.